The sequence of this T cell receptor beta chain was determined in a study of metastatic and nonmetastatic thyroid tumors. Study information: It was across blood and tumor or nodule tissue from malignant and benign thyroid patients that repertoires were compared.

Germline CDR1 reads SGHAT; CDR2 reads FQNNGV. The length of the CDR3 is 16 residues. V lost 1 base and J 5 bases, leaving 17 bases between the germline ends. Patients were all untreated before their thyroid surgery. TCRdb re-clonotyped the PCR reads via MiXCR. The table records 6,000 to 7,500 clones, about 32% of them present only once. The TCR sequence derives from a female donor with papillary thyroid cancer or a benign thyroid nodule (not recorded which). Some clones in this sample may be carry-over from other donors' samples. The chain is built from TRBV11-2 and TRBJ1-2; TRBD1 might be the D (6 bases). The sequencing sample was made of adjacent normal tissue. Here the CDR3 DNA reads TGTGCCAGCAGCTTAGGGTCGACAGGATCGCTGTATGGCTACACCTTC. Protein sequence: CASSLGSTGSLYGYTF.